These T cell receptor beta chains were read from a single sample in a study of cytomegalovirus exposure and HLA in healthy donors. Assay used: immunoSEQ multiplex PCR; TCRdb lists only in-frame clones, some missing. The table shows around 300,000 clones, with approximately 90% occurring only once. Sequencing used PBMCs. The receptors were gathered from a woman between 18 and 29 years old in good health and CMV-seronegative. CDR3s include the opening cysteine and the closing phenylalanine or tryptophan. Each record gives: clone size, J gene, V gene, D gene, CDR3 protein, CDR3 DNA. A D gene is named only where the DNA matches it firmly. Size values are once, few and many counts, or a class for expanded clones, and some rows have none.

.,TRBJ2-5,TRBV7-3,.,CASSLRGSQETQYF,TGTGCCAGCAGTCTGCGAGGCTCCCAAGAGACCCAGTACTTC
once,TRBJ2-3,TRBV11-2,TRBD2,CASNPRGAGETPGTQYF,TGTGCCAGCAACCCCCGTGGGGCGGGGGAGACTCCGGGGACGCAGTATTTT
.,TRBJ2-2,TRBV10-3,.,CAISDRTANTGELFF,TGTGCCATCAGTGATAGGACAGCAAACACCGGGGAGCTGTTTTTT
.,TRBJ1-1,TRBV15,.,CATGQHKNTEAFF,TGTGCCACCGGACAGCATAAGAACACTGAAGCTTTCTTT
.,TRBJ1-5,TRBV5-6,.,CASSLGTNQPQHF,TGTGCCAGCAGCCTAGGGACTAATCAGCCCCAGCATTTT
.,TRBJ2-2,TRBV29-1,.,CSAGAGTPNTGELFF,TGCAGCGCCGGTGCCGGGACACCGAACACCGGGGAGCTGTTTTTT
.,TRBJ1-1,TRBV27,.,CASSHEGGTEAFF,TGTGCCAGCAGTCACGAAGGGGGCACTGAAGCTTTCTTT
once,TRBJ1-2,TRBV4-2,TRBD1,CASSQERGRGTGEAGYTF,TGTGCCAGCAGCCAAGAAAGGGGGCGCGGGACAGGGGAGGCTGGCTACACCTTC
.,TRBJ2-5,TRBV5-1,TRBD1,CASSLPGQGVRETQYF,TGCGCCAGCAGCTTGCCGGGACAGGGGGTGCGAGAGACCCAGTACTTC
.,TRBJ2-7,TRBV7-8,TRBD2,CASSLSSGGAYEQYF,TGTGCCAGCAGCTTATCAAGCGGGGGGGCTTACGAGCAGTACTTC
once,TRBJ2-7,TRBV5-1,.,CASSSRLRAGSYEQYF,TGCGCCAGCAGCTCCCGCCTTAGGGCCGGGAGTTACGAGCAGTACTTC
.,TRBJ1-1,TRBV18,.,CASSPAVLTEAFF,TGTGCCAGCTCACCGGCAGTGCTCACTGAAGCTTTCTTT
.,TRBJ2-3,TRBV9,.,CASSARITDTQYF,TGTGCCAGCAGCGCGAGAATCACAGATACGCAGTATTTT
once,TRBJ2-5,TRBV5-1,.,CASSLRWEAEPFGETQYF,TGCGCCAGCAGCTTGAGATGGGAAGCGGAGCCCTTCGGGGAGACCCAGTACTTC
.,TRBJ1-2,TRBV7-9,.,CSSSLPGTTESGYTF,TGTTCCAGCAGCCTCCCCGGGACAACCGAGAGTGGCTACACCTTC
.,TRBJ1-1,TRBV5-5,.,CASSLRTFEAFF,TGTGCCAGCAGCTTAAGGACATTCGAAGCTTTCTTT